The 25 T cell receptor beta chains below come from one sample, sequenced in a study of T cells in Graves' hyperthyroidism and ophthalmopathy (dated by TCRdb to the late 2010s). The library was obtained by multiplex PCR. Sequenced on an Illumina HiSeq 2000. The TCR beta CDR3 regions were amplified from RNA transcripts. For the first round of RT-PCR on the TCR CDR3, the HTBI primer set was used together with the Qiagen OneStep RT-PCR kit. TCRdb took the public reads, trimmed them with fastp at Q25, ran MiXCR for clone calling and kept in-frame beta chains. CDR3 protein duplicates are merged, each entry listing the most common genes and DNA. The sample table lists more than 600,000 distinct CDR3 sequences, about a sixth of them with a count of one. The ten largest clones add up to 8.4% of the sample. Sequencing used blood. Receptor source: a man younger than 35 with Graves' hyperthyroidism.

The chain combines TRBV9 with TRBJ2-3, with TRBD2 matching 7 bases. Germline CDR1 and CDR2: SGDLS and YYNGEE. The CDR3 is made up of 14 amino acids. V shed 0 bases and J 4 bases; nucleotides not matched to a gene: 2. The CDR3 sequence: CASSVGREPDTQYF. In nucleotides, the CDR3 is TGTGCCAGCAGCGTAGGGCGGGAGCCAGATACGCAGTATTTT.

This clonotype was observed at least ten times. The CDR3 DNA is TGTGCCAGCAGTTTAGTCGATGAGCAGTTCTTC. It encodes CASSLVDEQFF. The chain links TRBV28 to TRBJ2-1, with unresolved D. V lost 2 bases, J lost 8 bases, and 4 bases lay in between. The CDR3 totals 11 residues. Germline assignment: CDR1 MDHEN and CDR2 SYDVKM.

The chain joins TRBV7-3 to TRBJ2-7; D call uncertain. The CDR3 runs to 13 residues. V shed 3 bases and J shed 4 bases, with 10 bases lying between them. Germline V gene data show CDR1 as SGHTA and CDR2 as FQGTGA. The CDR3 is CASSFGHKYEQYF. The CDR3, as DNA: TGTGCCAGCAGCTTTGGGCACAAGTACGAGCAGTACTTC.

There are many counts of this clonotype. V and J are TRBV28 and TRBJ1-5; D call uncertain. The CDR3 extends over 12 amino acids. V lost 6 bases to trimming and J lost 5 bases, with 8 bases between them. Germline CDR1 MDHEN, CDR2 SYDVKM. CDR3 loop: CASSPIDQPQHF. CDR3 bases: TGTGCCAGCAGCCCGATCGATCAGCCCCAGCATTTT.

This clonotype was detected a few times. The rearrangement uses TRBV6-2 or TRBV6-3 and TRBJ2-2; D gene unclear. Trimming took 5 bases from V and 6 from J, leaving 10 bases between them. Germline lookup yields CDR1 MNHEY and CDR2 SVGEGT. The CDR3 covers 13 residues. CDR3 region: CASSQYYPGELFF. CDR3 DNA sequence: TGTGCCAGCAGTCAGTACTACCCCGGGGAGCTGTTTTTT.

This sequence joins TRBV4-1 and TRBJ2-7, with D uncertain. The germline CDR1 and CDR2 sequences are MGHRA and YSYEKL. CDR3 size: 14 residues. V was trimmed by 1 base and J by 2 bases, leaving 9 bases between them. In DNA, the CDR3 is TGCGCCAGCAGCCAAGTTCCCAGCCCCTACGAGCAGTACTTC. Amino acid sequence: CASSQVPSPYEQYF.

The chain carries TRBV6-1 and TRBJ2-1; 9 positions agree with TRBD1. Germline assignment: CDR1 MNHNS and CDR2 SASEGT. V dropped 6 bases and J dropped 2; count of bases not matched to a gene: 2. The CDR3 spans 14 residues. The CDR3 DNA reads TGTGCCAGCAGGACAGGGGGTCCCTACAATGAGCAGTTCTTC. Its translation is CASRTGGPYNEQFF.

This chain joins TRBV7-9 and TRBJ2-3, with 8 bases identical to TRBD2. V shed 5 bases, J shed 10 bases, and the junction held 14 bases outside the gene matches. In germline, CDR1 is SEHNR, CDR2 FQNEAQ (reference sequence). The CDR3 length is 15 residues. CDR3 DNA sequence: TGTGCCAGCAGCCCATACGGCGGGGGGATAGGGTCGCAGTATTTT. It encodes CASSPYGGGIGSQYF.

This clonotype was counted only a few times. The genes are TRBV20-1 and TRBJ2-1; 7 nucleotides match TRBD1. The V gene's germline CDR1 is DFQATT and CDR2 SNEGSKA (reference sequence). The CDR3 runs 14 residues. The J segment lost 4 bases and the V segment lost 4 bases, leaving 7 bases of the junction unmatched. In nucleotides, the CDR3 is TGCAGTGCTACCAGGGGGAAGGGGTACAATGAGCAGTTCTTC. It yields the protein CSATRGKGYNEQFF.

The CDR3 reads CSVDFGTGGTGELFF. Written as DNA, the CDR3 is TGCAGCGTTGATTTTGGGACAGGGGGCACCGGGGAGCTGTTTTTT. The V gene is TRBV29-1, the J gene TRBJ2-2; 11 bases map to TRBD1. There are 15 residues in the CDR3. The germline CDR1 and CDR2 sequences are SQVTM and ANQGSEA. V lost 3 bases, J lost 4 bases, and 4 bases stayed unmatched.

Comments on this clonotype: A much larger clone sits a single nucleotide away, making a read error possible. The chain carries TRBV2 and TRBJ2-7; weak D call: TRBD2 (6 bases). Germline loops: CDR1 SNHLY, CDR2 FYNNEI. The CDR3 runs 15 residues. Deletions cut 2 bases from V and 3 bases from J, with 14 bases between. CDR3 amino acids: CASSERGLNFYEQYF. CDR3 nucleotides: TGTGCCAGCAGTGAAAGGGGACTCAATTTCTACGAGCAGTACTTC.

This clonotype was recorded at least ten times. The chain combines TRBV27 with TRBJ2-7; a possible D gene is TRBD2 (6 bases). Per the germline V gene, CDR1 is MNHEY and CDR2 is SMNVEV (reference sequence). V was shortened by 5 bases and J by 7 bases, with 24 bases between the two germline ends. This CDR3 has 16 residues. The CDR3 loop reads CASSPPGAEHPGEQYF. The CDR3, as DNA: TGTGCCAGCAGTCCCCCGGGAGCGGAACACCCGGGGGAGCAGTACTTC.

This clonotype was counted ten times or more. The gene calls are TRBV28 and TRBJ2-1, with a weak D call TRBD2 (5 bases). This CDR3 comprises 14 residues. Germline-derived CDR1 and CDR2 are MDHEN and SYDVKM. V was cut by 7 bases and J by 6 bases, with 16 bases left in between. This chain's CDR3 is CASTEGQSRNEQFF. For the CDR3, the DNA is TGTGCCAGCACCGAGGGCCAATCGCGCAATGAGCAGTTCTTC.

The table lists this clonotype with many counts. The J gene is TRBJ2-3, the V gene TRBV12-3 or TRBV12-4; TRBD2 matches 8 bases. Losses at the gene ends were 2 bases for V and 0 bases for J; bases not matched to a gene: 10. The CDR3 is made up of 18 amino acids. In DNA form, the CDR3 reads TGTGCCAGCAGTTTACTCCTTGGACTAGCACCTAGCACAGATACGCAGTATTTT. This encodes CASSLLLGLAPSTDTQYF.

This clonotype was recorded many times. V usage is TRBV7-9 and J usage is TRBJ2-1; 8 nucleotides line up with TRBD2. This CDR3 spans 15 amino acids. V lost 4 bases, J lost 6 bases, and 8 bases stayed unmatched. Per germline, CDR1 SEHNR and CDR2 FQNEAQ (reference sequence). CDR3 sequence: CASSSTGTRGNEQFF. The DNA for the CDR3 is TGTGCCAGCAGCTCAACCGGGACTAGGGGCAATGAGCAGTTCTTC.

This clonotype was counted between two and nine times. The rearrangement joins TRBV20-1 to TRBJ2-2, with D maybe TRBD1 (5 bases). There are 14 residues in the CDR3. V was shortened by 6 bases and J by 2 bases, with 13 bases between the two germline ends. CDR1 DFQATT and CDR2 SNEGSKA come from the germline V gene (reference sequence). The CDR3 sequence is CSAMPGQNTGELFF. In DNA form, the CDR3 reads TGCAGTGCCATGCCCGGACAAAACACCGGGGAGCTGTTTTTT.

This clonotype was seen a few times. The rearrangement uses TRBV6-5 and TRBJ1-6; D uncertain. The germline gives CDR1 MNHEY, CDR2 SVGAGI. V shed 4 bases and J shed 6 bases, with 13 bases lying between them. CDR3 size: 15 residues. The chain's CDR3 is CASSLGPGINSPLHF. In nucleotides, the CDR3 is TGTGCCAGCAGTTTAGGTCCGGGGATTAATTCACCCCTCCACTTT.

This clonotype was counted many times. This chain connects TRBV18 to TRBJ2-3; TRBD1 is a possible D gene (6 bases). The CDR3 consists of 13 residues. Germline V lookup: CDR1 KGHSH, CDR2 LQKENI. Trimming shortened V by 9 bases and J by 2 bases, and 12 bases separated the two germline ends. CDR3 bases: TGTGCCAGTCCAGACAGGATCACAGATACGCAGTATTTT. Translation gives CASPDRITDTQYF.

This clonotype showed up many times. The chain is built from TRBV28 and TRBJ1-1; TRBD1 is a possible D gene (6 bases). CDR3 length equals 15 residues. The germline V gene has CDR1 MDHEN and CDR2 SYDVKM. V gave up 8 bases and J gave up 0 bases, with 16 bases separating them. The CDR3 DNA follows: TGTGCCAGCCTACCCGGGGGCCCCTTGAACACTGAAGCTTTCTTT. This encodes CASLPGGPLNTEAFF.

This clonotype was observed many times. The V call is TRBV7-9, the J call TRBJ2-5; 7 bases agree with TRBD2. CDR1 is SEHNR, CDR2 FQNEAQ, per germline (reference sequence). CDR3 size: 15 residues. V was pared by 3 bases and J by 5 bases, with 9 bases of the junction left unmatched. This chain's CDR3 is CASSFGLQGGETQYF. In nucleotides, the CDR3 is TGTGCCAGCAGCTTCGGCTTGCAGGGAGGGGAGACCCAGTACTTC. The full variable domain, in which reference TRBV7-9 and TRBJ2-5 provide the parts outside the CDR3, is DTGVSQNPRHKITKRGQNVTFRCDPISEHNRLYWYRQTLGQGPEFLTYFQNEAQLEKSRLLSDRFSAERPKGSFSTLEIQRTEQGDSAMYLCASSFGLQGGETQYFGPGTRLLVL.

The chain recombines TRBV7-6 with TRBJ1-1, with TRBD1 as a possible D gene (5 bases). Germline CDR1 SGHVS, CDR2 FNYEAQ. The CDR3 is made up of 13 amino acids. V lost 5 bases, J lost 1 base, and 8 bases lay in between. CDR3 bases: TGTGCCAGCAGCGCGACAGAGAACACTGAAGCTTTCTTT. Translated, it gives CASSATENTEAFF. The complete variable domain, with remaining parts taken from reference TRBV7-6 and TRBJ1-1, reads GAGVSQSPRYKVTKRGQDVALRCDPISGHVSLYWYRQALGQGPEFLTYFNYEAQQDKSGLPNDRFSAERPEGSISTLTIQRTEQRDSAMYRCASSATENTEAFFGQGTRLTVV.

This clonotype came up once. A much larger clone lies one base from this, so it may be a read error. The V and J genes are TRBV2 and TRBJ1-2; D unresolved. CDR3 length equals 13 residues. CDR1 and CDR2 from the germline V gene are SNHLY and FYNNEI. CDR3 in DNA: TGTACCAGCAGCACAAGGGCCCTCTATGGCTACACCTTC. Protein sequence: CTSSTRALYGYTF.

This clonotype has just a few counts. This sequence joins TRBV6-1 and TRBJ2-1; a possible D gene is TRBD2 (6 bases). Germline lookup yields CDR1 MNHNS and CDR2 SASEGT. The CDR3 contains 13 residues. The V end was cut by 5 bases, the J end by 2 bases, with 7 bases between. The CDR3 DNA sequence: TGTGCCAGCAGTTGGGGGGCCTACAATGAGCAGTTCTTC. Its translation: CASSWGAYNEQFF.

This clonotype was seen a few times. As DNA, the CDR3 is TGTGCCAGCAGCCTGGGACAGGGGGCCACAGAGACCCAGTACTTC. Encoded protein: CASSLGQGATETQYF. This chain uses TRBV7-9 with TRBJ2-5; 12 bases are a match to TRBD1. Germline V gene data show CDR1 as SEHNR and CDR2 as FQNEAQ (reference sequence). V lost 5 bases and J lost 4; bases outside the gene matches: 5. The CDR3 sequence is 15 residues long.

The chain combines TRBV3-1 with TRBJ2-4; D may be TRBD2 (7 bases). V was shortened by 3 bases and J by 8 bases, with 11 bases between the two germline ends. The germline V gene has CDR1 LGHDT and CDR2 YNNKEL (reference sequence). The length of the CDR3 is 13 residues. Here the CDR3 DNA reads TGTGCCAGCAGCCAGGGAGGGGGGTACATTCAGTACTTC. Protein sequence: CASSQGGGYIQYF.